The clone carrying this T cell receptor beta chain was seen ten or more times. The data belong to a study of metastatic and nonmetastatic thyroid tumors. TCRdb reanalyzed the PCR reads via MiXCR. The sample holds about 59,000 clones, around 16% seen once. The CDR3 runs to 11 residues. V gave up 6 bases and J gave up 5 bases, with 7 bases separating them. CDR1 and CDR2 (germline): SNHLY, FYNNEI. Among the patients, none had received any treatment before thyroid surgery. This receptor was identified in a male donor with papillary thyroid cancer or a benign thyroid nodule (not recorded which). Some clones in this sample may be carry-over from other donors' samples. The rearrangement uses TRBV2 and TRBJ1-2; no clear D gene. Input material: blood. The CDR3 DNA is TGTGCCAGCAGCAAACAGTATGGCTACACCTTC. Translated: CASSKQYGYTF.